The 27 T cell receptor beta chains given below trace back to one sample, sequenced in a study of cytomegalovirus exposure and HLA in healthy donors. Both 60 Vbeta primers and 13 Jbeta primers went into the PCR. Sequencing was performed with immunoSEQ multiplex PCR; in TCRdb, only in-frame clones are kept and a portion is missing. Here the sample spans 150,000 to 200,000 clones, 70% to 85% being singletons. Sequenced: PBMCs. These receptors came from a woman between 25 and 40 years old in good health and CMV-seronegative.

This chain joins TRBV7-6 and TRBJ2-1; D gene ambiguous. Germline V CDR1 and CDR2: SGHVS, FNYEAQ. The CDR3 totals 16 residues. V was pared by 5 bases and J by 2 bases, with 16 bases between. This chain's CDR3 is CASSREVSTPYNEQFF. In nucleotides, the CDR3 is TGTGCCAGCAGCCGAGAGGTCAGTACCCCCTACAATGAGCAGTTCTTC.

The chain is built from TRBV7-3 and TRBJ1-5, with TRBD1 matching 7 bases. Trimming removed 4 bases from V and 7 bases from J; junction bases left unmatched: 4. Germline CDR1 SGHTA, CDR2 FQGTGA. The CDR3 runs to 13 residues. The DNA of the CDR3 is TGTGCCAGCAGCTCTCAACAGGGGCAGCCCCAGCATTTT. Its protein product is CASSSQQGQPQHF.

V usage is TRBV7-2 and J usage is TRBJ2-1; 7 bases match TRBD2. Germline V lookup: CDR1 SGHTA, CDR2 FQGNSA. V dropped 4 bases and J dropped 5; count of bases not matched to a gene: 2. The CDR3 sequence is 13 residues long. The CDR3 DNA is TGTGCCAGCAGCTGGGGGGGAAACAATGAGCAGTTCTTC. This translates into CASSWGGNNEQFF.

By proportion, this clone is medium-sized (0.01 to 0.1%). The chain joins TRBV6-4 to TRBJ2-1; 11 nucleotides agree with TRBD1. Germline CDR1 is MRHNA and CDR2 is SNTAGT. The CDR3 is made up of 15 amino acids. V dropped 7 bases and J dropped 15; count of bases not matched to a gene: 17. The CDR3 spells CASTLSGTGGNTLFF. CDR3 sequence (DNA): TGTGCCAGCACCCTCTCCGGGACAGGGGGGAACACCTTGTTCTTC.

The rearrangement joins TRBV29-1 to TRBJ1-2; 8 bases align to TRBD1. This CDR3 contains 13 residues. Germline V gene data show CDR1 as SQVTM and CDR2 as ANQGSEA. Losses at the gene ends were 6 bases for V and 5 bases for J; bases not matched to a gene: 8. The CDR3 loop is CSVGDRTTYGYTF. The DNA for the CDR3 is TGCAGCGTGGGGGACAGGACCACATATGGCTACACCTTC.

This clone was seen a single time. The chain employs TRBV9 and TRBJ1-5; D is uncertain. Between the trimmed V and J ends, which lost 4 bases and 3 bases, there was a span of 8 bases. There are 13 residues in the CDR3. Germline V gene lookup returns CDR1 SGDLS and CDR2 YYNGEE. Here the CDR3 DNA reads TGTGCCAGCAGCACAGTAGTCAATCAGCCCCAGCATTTT. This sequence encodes CASSTVVNQPQHF. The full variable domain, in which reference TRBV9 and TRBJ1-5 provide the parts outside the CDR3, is DSGVTQTPKHLITATGQRVTLRCSPRSGDLSVYWYQQSLDQGLQFLIQYYNGEERAKGNILERFSAQQFPDLHSELNLSSLELGDSALYFCASSTVVNQPQHFGDGTRLSIL.

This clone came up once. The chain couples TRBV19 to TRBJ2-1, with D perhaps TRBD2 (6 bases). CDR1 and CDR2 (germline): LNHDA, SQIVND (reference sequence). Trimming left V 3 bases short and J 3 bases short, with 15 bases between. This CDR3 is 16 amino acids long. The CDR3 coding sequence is TGTGCCAGTAGTATTGAGGGCGGGCGGGACTACAATGAGCAGTTCTTC. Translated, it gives CASSIEGGRDYNEQFF.

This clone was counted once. The CDR3 coding sequence is TGTGCCAGCAGCTTGGGACTAGCGGGGGTTAGGGATACGCAGTATTTT. Translated, it gives CASSLGLAGVRDTQYF. The chain links TRBV5-6 to TRBJ2-3; TRBD2 matches 12 bases. The CDR3 has 16 amino acids. V dropped 0 bases and J dropped 6; count of bases not matched to a gene: 5. Germline loops: CDR1 SGHDT, CDR2 YYEEEE.

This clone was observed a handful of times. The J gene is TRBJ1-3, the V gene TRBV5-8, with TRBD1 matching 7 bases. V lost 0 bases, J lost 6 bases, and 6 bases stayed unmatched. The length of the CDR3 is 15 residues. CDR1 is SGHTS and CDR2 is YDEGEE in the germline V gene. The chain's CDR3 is CASSLGDSILNTIYF. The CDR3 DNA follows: TGTGCCAGCAGCTTGGGGGACAGTATCTTAAACACCATATATTTT.

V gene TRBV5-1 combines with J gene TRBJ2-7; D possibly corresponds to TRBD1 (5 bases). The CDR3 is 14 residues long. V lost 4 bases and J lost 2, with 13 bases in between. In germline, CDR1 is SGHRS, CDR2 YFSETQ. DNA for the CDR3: TGCGCCAGCAGCGGAACAGGCCCTACCTACGAGCAGTACTTC. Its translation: CASSGTGPTYEQYF.

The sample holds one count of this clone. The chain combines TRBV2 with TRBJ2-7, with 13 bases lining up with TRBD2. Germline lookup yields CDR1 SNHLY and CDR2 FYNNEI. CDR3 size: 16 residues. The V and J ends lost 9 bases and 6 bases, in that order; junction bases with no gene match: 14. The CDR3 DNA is TGTGCCAGTAAAAACCAACCACTAGCGGGAGGGAGCGAGCAGTACTTC. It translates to CASKNQPLAGGSEQYF. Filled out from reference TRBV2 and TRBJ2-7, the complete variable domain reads EPEVTQTPSHQVTQMGQEVILRCVPISNHLYFYWYRQILGQKVEFLVSFYNNEISEKSEIFDDQFSVERPDGSNFTLKIRSTKLEDSAMYFCASKNQPLAGGSEQYFGPGTRLTVT.

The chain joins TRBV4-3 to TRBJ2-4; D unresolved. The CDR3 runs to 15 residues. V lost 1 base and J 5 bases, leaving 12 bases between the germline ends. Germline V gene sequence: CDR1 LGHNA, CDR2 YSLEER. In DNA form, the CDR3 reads TGCGCCAGCAGCCAAGTAGACGGGTTTGAAAACATTCAGTACTTC. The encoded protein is CASSQVDGFENIQYF.

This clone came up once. The CDR3 protein is CASSKLAGGVNEQFF. CDR3 nucleotides: TGTGCCAGCAGCAAACTAGCGGGGGGGGTCAATGAGCAGTTCTTC. The gene calls are TRBV21-1 and TRBJ2-1; the table's D gene call, TRBD2, was not cross checked with the DNA. TRBV21-1 is described as a pseudogene. CDR3 length equals 15 residues.

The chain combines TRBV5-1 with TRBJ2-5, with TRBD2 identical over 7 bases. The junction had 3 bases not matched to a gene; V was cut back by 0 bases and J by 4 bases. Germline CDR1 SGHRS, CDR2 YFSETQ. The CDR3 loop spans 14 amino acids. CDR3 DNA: TGCGCCAGCAGCTTGGCTAGCGGAGGAGAGACCCAGTACTTC. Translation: CASSLASGGETQYF.

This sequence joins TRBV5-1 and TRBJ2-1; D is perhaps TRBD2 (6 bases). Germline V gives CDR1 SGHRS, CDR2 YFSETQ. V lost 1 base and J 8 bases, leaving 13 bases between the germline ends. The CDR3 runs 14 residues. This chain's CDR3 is CASSLFSPSDEQFF. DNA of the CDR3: TGCGCCAGCAGCTTGTTTTCGCCTAGCGATGAGCAGTTCTTC.

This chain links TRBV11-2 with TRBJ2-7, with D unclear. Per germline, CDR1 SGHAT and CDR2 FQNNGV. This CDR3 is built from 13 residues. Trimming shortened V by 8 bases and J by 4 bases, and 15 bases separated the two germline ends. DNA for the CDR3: TGTGCCAGCGCCAGAGACACTGGATACGAGCAGTACTTC. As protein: CASARDTGYEQYF.

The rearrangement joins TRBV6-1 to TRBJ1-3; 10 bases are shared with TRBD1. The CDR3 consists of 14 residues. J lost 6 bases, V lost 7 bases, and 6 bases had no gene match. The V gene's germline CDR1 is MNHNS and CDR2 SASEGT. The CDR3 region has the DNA TGTGCCAGCACTAGGACAGGGGGGGAAAACACCATATATTTT. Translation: CASTRTGGENTIYF.

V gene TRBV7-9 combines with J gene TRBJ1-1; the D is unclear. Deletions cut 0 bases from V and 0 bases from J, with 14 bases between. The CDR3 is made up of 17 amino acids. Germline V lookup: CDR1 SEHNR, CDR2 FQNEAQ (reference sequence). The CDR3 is CASSLAENYEVNTEAFF. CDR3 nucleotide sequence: TGTGCCAGCAGCTTAGCGGAGAACTACGAAGTGAACACTGAAGCTTTCTTT.

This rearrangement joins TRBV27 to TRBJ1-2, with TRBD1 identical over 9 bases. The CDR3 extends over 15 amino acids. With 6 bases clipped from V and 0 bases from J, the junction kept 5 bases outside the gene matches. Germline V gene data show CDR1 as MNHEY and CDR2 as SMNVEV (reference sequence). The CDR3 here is CASSRTGVSNYGYTF. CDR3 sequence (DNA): TGTGCCAGCAGCCGGACAGGGGTGTCTAACTATGGCTACACCTTC.

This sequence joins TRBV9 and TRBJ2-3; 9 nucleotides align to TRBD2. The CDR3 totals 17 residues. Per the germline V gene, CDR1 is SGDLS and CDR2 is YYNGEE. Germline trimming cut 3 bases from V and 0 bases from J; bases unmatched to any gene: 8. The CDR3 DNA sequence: TGTGCCAGCAGCGGTGCTAGCGGGGACCTGAGCACAGATACGCAGTATTTT. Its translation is CASSGASGDLSTDTQYF.

The CDR3 DNA reads TGTGCCAGCAGCCAAGATCCAGGGGGCAACGGCTACACCTTC. As protein: CASSQDPGGNGYTF. This chain connects TRBV14 to TRBJ1-2; 8 nucleotides align to TRBD1. The length of the CDR3 is 14 residues. V shed 0 bases and J 8 bases; nucleotides not matched to a gene: 5. Per the germline V gene, CDR1 is SGHDN and CDR2 is FVKESK.

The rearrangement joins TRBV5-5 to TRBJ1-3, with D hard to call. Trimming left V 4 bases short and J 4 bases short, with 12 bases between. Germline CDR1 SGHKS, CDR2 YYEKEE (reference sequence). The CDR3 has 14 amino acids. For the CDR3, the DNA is TGTGCCAGCAGCCAACCGGGAGCCGGAAACACCATATATTTT. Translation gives CASSQPGAGNTIYF.

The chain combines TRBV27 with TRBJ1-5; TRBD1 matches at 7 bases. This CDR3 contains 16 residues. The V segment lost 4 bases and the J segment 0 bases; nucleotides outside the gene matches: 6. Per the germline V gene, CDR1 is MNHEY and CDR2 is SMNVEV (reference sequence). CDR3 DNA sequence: TGTGCCAGCAGTTACAGGGGACCTTATAGCAATCAGCCCCAGCATTTT. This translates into CASSYRGPYSNQPQHF.

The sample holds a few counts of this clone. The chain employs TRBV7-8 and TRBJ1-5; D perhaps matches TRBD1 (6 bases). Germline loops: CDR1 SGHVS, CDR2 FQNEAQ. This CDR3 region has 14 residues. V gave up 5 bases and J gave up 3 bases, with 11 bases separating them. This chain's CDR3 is CASSLDRTNQPQHF. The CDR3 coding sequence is TGTGCCAGCAGCCTGGACAGAACCAATCAGCCCCAGCATTTT.

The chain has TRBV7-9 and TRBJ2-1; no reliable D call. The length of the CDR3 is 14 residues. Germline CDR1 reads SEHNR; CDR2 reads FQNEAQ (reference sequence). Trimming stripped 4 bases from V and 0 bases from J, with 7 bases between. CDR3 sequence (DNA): TGTGCCAGCAGCTACAGTAGCTCCTACAATGAGCAGTTCTTC. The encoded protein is CASSYSSSYNEQFF.

The CDR3 region has the DNA TGTGCCAGCAGCGTAGGCCCTCGACAGCTCTACGAGCAGTACTTC. Its protein is CASSVGPRQLYEQYF. The chain joins TRBV9 to TRBJ2-7, with D possibly matching TRBD1 (5 bases). V lost 0 bases to trimming and J lost 3 bases, with 13 bases between them. This CDR3 has 15 residues. Germline values: CDR1 SGDLS, CDR2 YYNGEE.

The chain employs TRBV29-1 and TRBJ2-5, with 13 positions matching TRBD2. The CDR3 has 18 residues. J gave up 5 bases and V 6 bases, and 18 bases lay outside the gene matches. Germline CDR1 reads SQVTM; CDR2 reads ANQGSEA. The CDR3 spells CSVTTLQGLAGKVETQYF. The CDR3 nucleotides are TGCAGCGTGACTACCCTCCAGGGACTAGCGGGAAAAGTGGAGACCCAGTACTTC.